This record looks at one T cell receptor beta chain sequence and its context. Its matching antigen is unknown. This sample is drawn from a study of T cells after posttransplantation cyclophosphamide. This related bone marrow graft donor gave peripheral blood on the day of marrow donation. Generated by immunoSEQ multiplex PCR, the TCRdb table keeps only in-frame clones and is missing some. The table records roughly 41,000 clones without singletons, the ten largest covering 5.9%. Germline CDR1 is MNHEY and CDR2 is SVGEGT. Trimming took 6 bases from V and 1 from J, leaving 15 bases between them. The CDR3 runs 16 residues. General study results and limits: Later blood repertoires were often dominated by clones from the donor CD8+ memory compartment. Skin or GI-infiltrating T cells shared few TRB sequences with blood. TRB clonality was highly associated with recipient CMV seropositivity and reactivation.

The chain uses TRBV6-2 or TRBV6-3 and TRBJ2-2; D is ambiguous. This TCR derives from a man younger than 45 in good health and a related stem cell transplant donor. The sample consisted of PBMCs. The CDR3 reads CASSSYGDKNTGELFF. The CDR3 DNA sequence: TGTGCCAGCAGCTCCTACGGAGACAAGAACACCGGGGAGCTGTTTTTT.